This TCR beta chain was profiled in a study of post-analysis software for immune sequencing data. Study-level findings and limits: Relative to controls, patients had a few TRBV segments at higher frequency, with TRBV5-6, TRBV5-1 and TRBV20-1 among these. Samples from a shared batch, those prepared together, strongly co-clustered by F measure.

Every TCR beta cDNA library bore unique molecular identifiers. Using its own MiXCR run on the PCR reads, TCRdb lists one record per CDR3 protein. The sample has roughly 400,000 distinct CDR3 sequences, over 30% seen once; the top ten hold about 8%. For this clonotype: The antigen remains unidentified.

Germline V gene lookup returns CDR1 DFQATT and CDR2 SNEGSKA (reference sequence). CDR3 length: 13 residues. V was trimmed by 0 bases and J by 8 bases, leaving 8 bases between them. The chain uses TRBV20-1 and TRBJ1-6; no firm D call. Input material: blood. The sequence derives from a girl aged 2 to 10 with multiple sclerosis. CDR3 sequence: CSARDPADSPLHF. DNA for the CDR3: TGCAGTGCTAGAGATCCTGCCGATTCACCCCTCCACTTT.